The 20 T cell receptor beta chains below all came from one sample that was sequenced in a study of response to subunit inactivated influenza vaccine. TCRdb reprocessed the RT-PCR reads with MiXCR, giving one entry per CDR3 protein. Found here are roughly 650,000 distinct CDR3 sequences, around 13% of them singletons; the top ten hold approximately 7.6%. The sample consisted of PBMCs from blood, taken about 14 days before vaccination. The receptors originated from a man aged 50 or older who received an inactivated influenza vaccine.

This clonotype was counted at least ten times. V gene TRBV7-9 combines with J gene TRBJ2-1; D may be TRBD2 (6 bases). The V and J ends lost 2 bases and 4 bases respectively, with 12 bases between them. The CDR3 loop spans 15 amino acids. The germline gives CDR1 SEHNR, CDR2 FQNEAQ (reference sequence). The CDR3 region has the DNA TGTGCCAGCAGCTTATTGACTAGTTCTTACAATGAGCAGTTCTTC. The encoded protein is CASSLLTSSYNEQFF. Filled out from reference TRBV7-9 and TRBJ2-1, the complete variable domain reads DTGVSQNPRHKITKRGQNVTFRCDPISEHNRLYWYRQTLGQGPEFLTYFQNEAQLEKSRLLSDRFSAERPKGSFSTLEIQRTEQGDSAMYLCASSLLTSSYNEQFFGPGTRLTVL.

V and J are TRBV11-2 and TRBJ2-1; possible D gene TRBD1, 5 bases. Trimming removed 5 bases at V and 4 bases at J, with 18 bases between. This CDR3 has 16 amino acids. Germline loops: CDR1 SGHAT, CDR2 FQNNGV. The CDR3 DNA sequence: TGTGCCAGCAGCCCTCAAGGGGCACAGGTATACAATGAGCAGTTCTTC. Protein product: CASSPQGAQVYNEQFF.

This clonotype was seen ten or more times. The rearrangement links TRBV2 to TRBJ1-1; 8 bases line up with TRBD1. The CDR3 is 15 residues long. The V gene end was trimmed by 3 bases and the J gene end by 3 bases; junction bases not matched to a gene: 6. Per germline, CDR1 SNHLY and CDR2 FYNNEI. Here the CDR3 reads CASSDGQGSYTEAFF. The DNA of the CDR3 is TGTGCCAGCAGTGACGGACAGGGATCATACACTGAAGCTTTCTTT.

This clonotype has just a few counts. J is TRBJ1-1 and V is TRBV29-1; D is uncertain. The CDR3 spans 13 residues. The germline CDR1 and CDR2 sequences are SQVTM and ANQGSEA. Trimming stripped 1 base from V and 4 bases from J, with 10 bases between. The CDR3 protein is CSVEVLSGTEAFF. CDR3 coding DNA: TGCAGCGTTGAAGTGCTATCCGGCACTGAAGCTTTCTTT.

The DNA of the CDR3 is TGTGCCACAACGGATTGGGGGCAATTCGACGAGCAGTACTTC. Its translation: CATTDWGQFDEQYF. The rearrangement links TRBV10-3 to TRBJ2-7; possible D gene TRBD1, 6 bases. The CDR3 spans 14 residues. V lost 10 bases and J 5 bases, leaving 21 bases between the germline ends. Germline V gene data show CDR1 as ENHRY and CDR2 as SYGVKD.

This clonotype came up a few times. The chain uses TRBV29-1 and TRBJ2-2, with D perhaps TRBD2 (6 bases). The length of the CDR3 is 14 residues. Germline CDR1 and CDR2: SQVTM and ANQGSEA. Trimming took off 5 bases at V and 2 bases at J, with 12 bases between the two ends. CDR3 residues: CSVYGRSNTGELFF. In nucleotides, the CDR3 is TGCAGCGTTTACGGGAGAAGTAACACCGGGGAGCTGTTTTTT.

V usage is TRBV20-1 and J usage is TRBJ1-4, with 10 bases that match TRBD1. Germline V gene sequence: CDR1 DFQATT, CDR2 SNEGSKA (reference sequence). This CDR3 contains 14 residues. The V and J ends lost 1 base and 7 bases, in that order; junction bases with no gene match: 3. The CDR3 here is CSARGRDRGEKLFF. The CDR3 DNA is TGCAGTGCTAGAGGCCGGGACAGGGGTGAAAAACTGTTTTTT.

This clonotype was detected a few times. The chain is built from TRBV20-1 and TRBJ2-1; D not resolved. Trimming pared 5 bases from V and 7 bases from J, leaving 12 bases between. Per the germline V gene, CDR1 is DFQATT and CDR2 is SNEGSKA (reference sequence). This CDR3 has 12 residues. The CDR3: CSAPAMGNEQFF. CDR3 nucleotides: TGCAGTGCTCCCGCTATGGGGAATGAGCAGTTCTTC.

The V gene is TRBV5-1, the J gene TRBJ2-7; 9 bases agree with TRBD1. The CDR3 extends over 15 amino acids. Germline trimming cut 4 bases from V and 4 bases from J; bases unmatched to any gene: 9. CDR1 and CDR2 from the germline V gene are SGHRS and YFSETQ. The CDR3 sequence is CASSHASGQGYEQYF. CDR3 nucleotide sequence: TGCGCCAGCAGCCACGCATCGGGACAGGGTTACGAGCAGTACTTC.

This clonotype was observed a handful of times. This chain joins TRBV5-6 and TRBJ2-7; D assignment may be TRBD1 or TRBD2 (5 bases each). Trimming removed 5 bases from V and 5 bases from J, with 20 bases in between. The CDR3 extends over 15 amino acids. Germline assignment: CDR1 SGHDT and CDR2 YYEEEE. CDR3 nucleotide sequence: TGTGCCAGCAGTCGAGGAAACTCCCGAGGGGACGAGCAGTACTTC. This translates into CASSRGNSRGDEQYF.

The V call is TRBV5-4, the J call TRBJ2-5, with D perhaps matching TRBD1 (6 bases). This CDR3 region has 13 residues. Germline assignment: CDR1 SGHNT and CDR2 YYREEE (reference sequence). V was clipped by 4 bases and J by 3 bases, with 10 bases between them. The CDR3 nucleotides read TGTGCCAGCAGCGTAGACAGGAAAGAGACCCAGTACTTC. Its translation: CASSVDRKETQYF.

This clonotype occurred a few times. The rearrangement joins TRBV4-3 to TRBJ1-6; D unclear. Looked up from germline, CDR1 is LGHNA and CDR2 is YSLEER. The CDR3 sequence is 16 residues long. V was cut by 0 bases and J by 0 bases, with 6 bases left in between. The CDR3: CASSQDWSSYNSPLHF. The CDR3 region has the DNA TGCGCCAGCAGCCAAGATTGGAGCTCCTATAATTCACCCCTCCACTTT.

This clonotype was counted at least ten times. The chain employs TRBV10-3 and TRBJ2-5, with 8 bases identical to TRBD1. The germline CDR1 and CDR2 sequences are ENHRY and SYGVKD. This CDR3 has 13 residues. V gave up 8 bases and J gave up 5 bases; unmatched junction bases: 7. The CDR3 coding sequence is TGTGCCATCGGGACGGACAGGGCGGAGACCCAGTACTTC. It codes for CAIGTDRAETQYF.

This clonotype was observed a handful of times. This sequence joins TRBV29-1 and TRBJ2-7; D gene ambiguous. The germline CDR1 and CDR2 sequences are SQVTM and ANQGSEA. The CDR3 consists of 13 residues. With 3 bases removed from V and 4 bases from J, the gap between germline ends came to 13 bases. The CDR3 nucleotides are TGCAGCGTTGAGGTGGACCCTGGGTACGAGCAGTACTTC. Its translation: CSVEVDPGYEQYF.

V gene TRBV2 combines with J gene TRBJ2-2; D is possibly TRBD1 (6 bases). This CDR3 is built from 15 residues. Germline lookup yields CDR1 SNHLY and CDR2 FYNNEI. The V end lost 6 bases, the J end lost 5 bases, and 16 bases lay between the germline ends. The CDR3 loop is CASREDSLLTGELFF. CDR3 sequence (DNA): TGTGCCAGCAGGGAGGACAGTCTGCTGACCGGGGAGCTGTTTTTT. Variable domain in full (rest from reference TRBV2 and TRBJ2-2): EPEVTQTPSHQVTQMGQEVILRCVPISNHLYFYWYRQILGQKVEFLVSFYNNEISEKSEIFDDQFSVERPDGSNFTLKIRSTKLEDSAMYFCASREDSLLTGELFFGEGSRLTVL.

This clonotype was seen more than once but under ten times. The chain combines TRBV5-1 with TRBJ1-1; a possible D gene is TRBD1 (5 bases). V shed 1 base and J shed 5 bases, with 12 bases lying between them. The germline V gene encodes CDR1 SGHRS and CDR2 YFSETQ. CDR3 length equals 14 residues. CDR3 residues: CASSLQLWGTEAFF. For the CDR3, the DNA is TGCGCCAGCAGCTTGCAGCTATGGGGGACTGAAGCTTTCTTT.

The chain combines TRBV5-1 with TRBJ2-3; TRBD2 is a possible D gene (5 bases). Germline CDR1 reads SGHRS; CDR2 reads YFSETQ. The CDR3 totals 14 residues. V lost 0 bases and J lost 6, with 11 bases in between. CDR3 amino acids: CASSLDAGWDTQYF. In nucleotides, the CDR3 is TGCGCCAGCAGCTTGGACGCGGGTTGGGATACGCAGTATTTT.

The chain recombines TRBV29-1 with TRBJ2-7, with 7 nucleotides matching TRBD2. There are 13 residues in the CDR3. V lost 2 bases, J lost 5 bases, and 6 bases stayed unmatched. From germline, CDR1 is SQVTM and CDR2 ANQGSEA. The CDR3 bases are TGCAGCGTTGAACTTAGCGGGCCGCACGAGCAGTACTTC. Protein product: CSVELSGPHEQYF.

This clonotype was seen a handful of times. The V gene is TRBV20-1, the J gene TRBJ1-2, with 10 bases fitting TRBD1. J gave up 2 bases and V 4 bases, and 4 bases lay outside the gene matches. Germline CDR1 DFQATT, CDR2 SNEGSKA (reference sequence). This CDR3 contains 14 residues. CDR3 sequence reads: CSATRDRGNYGYTF. The CDR3 DNA reads TGCAGTGCTACCCGGGACAGGGGCAACTATGGCTACACCTTC.

Here the CDR3 DNA reads TGCAGTGCTAGAGATCCCTTAGGACTAGCTGAGACCCAGTACTTC. It encodes CSARDPLGLAETQYF. This chain joins TRBV20-1 and TRBJ2-5, with 8 positions matching TRBD2. CDR3 size: 15 residues. CDR1 is DFQATT, CDR2 SNEGSKA, per germline (reference sequence). V was clipped by 0 bases and J by 5 bases; unmatched bases: 8.